This is a list of T cell receptor beta chains from one sample in a study of blood T cell repertoires in COVID-19. The assay was immunoSEQ multiplex PCR, and TCRdb's table has in-frame clones only and misses some. The sample yields approximately 110,000 clones, 85% to 90% seen once. What was sequenced was peripheral blood. The receptors originated from a woman of 80 years or more with acute or convalescent COVID-19. Each CDR3 is given with its conserved first and last residue. The D gene is left open where the match is weak. The listing skips clone size in some rows; elsewhere it reads once, few, many or a size class.

D: .; size: .; J: TRBJ2-5; V: TRBV7-9; CDR3: CASSLGTRRETQYF; DNA: TGTGCCAGCAGCTTGGGAACTAGACGAGAGACCCAGTACTTC
D: TRBD1; size: .; J: TRBJ1-6; V: TRBV27; CDR3: CASSPRWSGGSPLHF; DNA: TGTGCCAGCAGTCCCAGATGGTCAGGGGGTTCACCCCTCCACTTT
D: TRBD1; size: .; J: TRBJ2-7; V: TRBV6-5; CDR3: CASSTGEHEQYF; DNA: TGTGCCAGTTCGACAGGGGAACACGAGCAGTACTTC
D: TRBD2; size: .; J: TRBJ2-4; V: TRBV10-2; CDR3: CASSVPHGTSGLAKNIQYF; DNA: TGCGCCAGCAGCGTCCCCCACGGGACTAGCGGGTTAGCCAAAAACATTCAGTACTTC
D: .; size: once; J: TRBJ2-7; V: TRBV2; CDR3: CASRIQVHEQYF; DNA: TGTGCCAGCAGGATACAGGTACACGAGCAGTACTTC
D: .; size: .; J: TRBJ1-2; V: TRBV7-2; CDR3: CASSLTRQATNYGYTF; DNA: TGTGCCAGCAGCTTAACCCGACAGGCTACTAACTATGGCTACACCTTC
D: .; size: few; J: TRBJ1-5; V: TRBV4-1; CDR3: CASSQDLRGNQPQHF; DNA: TGCGCCAGCAGCCAAGACCTCAGGGGAAATCAGCCCCAGCATTTT
D: .; size: .; J: TRBJ1-1; V: TRBV3-1/TRBV3-2; CDR3: CASSHTGVSNTEAFF; DNA: TGTGCCAGCAGCCACACAGGAGTTTCTAACACTGAAGCTTTCTTT
D: .; size: .; J: TRBJ2-5; V: TRBV25-1; CDR3: CASSEGGEETQYF; DNA: TGTGCCAGCAGTGAAGGCGGGGAAGAGACCCAGTACTTC
D: .; size: .; J: TRBJ1-6; V: TRBV5-8; CDR3: CASSRWGDANSPLHF; DNA: TGTGCCAGCAGTCGATGGGGGGATGCGAATTCACCCCTCCACTTT
D: TRBD2; size: .; J: TRBJ2-3; V: TRBV7-9; CDR3: CASSYRGGAGDTQYF; DNA: TGTGCCAGCAGCTACCGGGGGGGGGCTGGAGATACGCAGTATTTT
D: TRBD1; size: .; J: TRBJ2-7; V: TRBV3-1/TRBV3-2; CDR3: CASSRQGGGHEQYF; DNA: TGTGCCAGCAGCCGACAAGGGGGCGGTCACGAGCAGTACTTC
D: TRBD1; size: .; J: TRBJ2-1; V: TRBV5-6; CDR3: CASSSTGQGYNEQFF; DNA: TGTGCCAGCAGCTCAACGGGACAGGGATACAATGAGCAGTTCTTC
D: TRBD1; size: .; J: TRBJ1-1; V: TRBV19; CDR3: CASSAAGGAHTEAFF; DNA: TGTGCCAGTAGTGCGGCAGGGGGCGCCCACACTGAAGCTTTCTTT
D: .; size: .; J: TRBJ2-3; V: TRBV30; CDR3: CAWRQKDTQYF; DNA: TGTGCCTGGCGACAGAAAGATACGCAGTATTTT
D: TRBD1; size: once; J: TRBJ1-2; V: TRBV6-5; CDR3: CASRSRDRFEGYTF; DNA: TGTGCCAGCAGGTCCCGGGACAGGTTTGAGGGCTACACCTTC
D: .; size: .; J: TRBJ1-3; V: TRBV18; CDR3: CASSTGQRNSGNTIYF; DNA: TGTGCCAGCTCAACCGGACAGCGTAACTCTGGAAACACCATATATTTT
D: TRBD1; size: .; J: TRBJ1-1; V: TRBV7-9; CDR3: CASTGQVNTEAFF; DNA: TGTGCCAGCACCGGACAGGTAAACACTGAAGCTTTCTTT
D: TRBD2; size: .; J: TRBJ2-7; V: TRBV27; CDR3: CASSSGTTIYEQYF; DNA: TGTGCCAGCAGTTCTGGGACTACGATCTACGAGCAGTACTTC
D: TRBD2; size: .; J: TRBJ2-7; V: TRBV4-3; CDR3: CASSQEASGVYEQYF; DNA: TGCGCCAGCAGCCAAGAAGCTAGCGGGGTCTACGAGCAGTACTTC
D: TRBD1; size: .; J: TRBJ2-7; V: TRBV18; CDR3: CASSPPTGGPFAYEQYF; DNA: TGTGCCAGCTCACCTCCAACAGGGGGCCCCTTCGCCTACGAGCAGTACTTC
D: .; size: .; J: TRBJ1-2; V: TRBV2; CDR3: CASRGTGDNDEVNYGYTF; DNA: TGTGCCAGCAGAGGAACAGGCGATAATGACGAGGTTAACTATGGCTACACCTTC
D: .; size: .; J: TRBJ1-2; V: TRBV20-1; CDR3: CSVAEPYGYTF; DNA: TGCAGCGTCGCCGAGCCCTATGGCTACACCTTC
D: .; size: .; J: TRBJ1-1; V: TRBV10-2; CDR3: CASSDGGAQNTEAFF; DNA: TGCGCCAGCAGTGATGGGGGGGCCCAGAACACTGAAGCTTTCTTT
D: TRBD1; size: once; J: TRBJ1-2; V: TRBV5-1; CDR3: CASRAGGGAADGYTF; DNA: TGCGCCAGCAGGGCGGGAGGGGGCGCAGCCGATGGCTACACCTTC
D: .; size: .; J: TRBJ2-3; V: TRBV10-3; CDR3: CAIKAGVEFRDTQYF; DNA: TGTGCCATCAAGGCAGGGGTTGAGTTTCGAGATACGCAGTATTTT
D: .; size: .; J: TRBJ2-7; V: TRBV6-6; CDR3: CASTSRGIEQYF; DNA: TGTGCCAGCACTTCTAGGGGTATTGAGCAGTACTTC
D: .; size: .; J: TRBJ2-7; V: TRBV7-9; CDR3: CASSLRGYEQYF; DNA: TGTGCCAGCAGCTTACGGGGTTACGAGCAGTACTTC
D: .; size: .; J: TRBJ2-7; V: TRBV5-1; CDR3: CASSIDRGLPSQYF; DNA: TGCGCCAGCAGCATAGACAGGGGACTACCGTCCCAGTACTTC
D: .; size: .; J: TRBJ1-2; V: TRBV19; CDR3: CASSITTGSGYTF; DNA: TGTGCCAGTAGTATAACAACAGGGAGTGGCTACACCTTC
D: .; size: .; J: TRBJ1-2; V: TRBV7-8; CDR3: CASSFVSNYGYTF; DNA: TGTGCCAGCAGCTTCGTGTCTAACTATGGCTACACCTTC
D: TRBD1; size: .; J: TRBJ2-3; V: TRBV5-4; CDR3: CASSPKDRERGTQYF; DNA: TGTGCCAGCAGCCCCAAGGACAGGGAGAGGGGTACGCAGTATTTT
D: .; size: .; J: TRBJ1-3; V: TRBV7-9; CDR3: CARLMKRDSAGSGNTIYF; DNA: TGTGCCAGGTTGATGAAACGGGACTCTGCAGGCTCTGGAAACACCATATATTTT
D: .; size: few; J: TRBJ1-6; V: TRBV19; CDR3: CASSIGRESPLHF; DNA: TGTGCCAGTAGTATTGGCCGGGAATCACCCCTCCACTTT
D: TRBD2; size: .; J: TRBJ2-3; V: TRBV5-1; CDR3: CASSLNSLAGGADTQYF; DNA: TGCGCCAGCAGCTTGAATTCACTAGCGGGGGGGGCAGATACGCAGTATTTT
D: TRBD2; size: .; J: TRBJ2-1; V: TRBV18; CDR3: CASSPRTSGPYNEQFF; DNA: TGTGCCAGCTCGCCCCGGACTAGCGGGCCTTACAATGAGCAGTTCTTC
D: TRBD1; size: few; J: TRBJ2-2; V: TRBV5-1; CDR3: CASSPTGLPGELFF; DNA: TGCGCCAGCAGCCCGACAGGGCTACCCGGGGAGCTGTTTTTT
D: .; size: few; J: TRBJ1-6; V: TRBV2; CDR3: CASSENWGRDSPLHF; DNA: TGTGCCAGCAGTGAAAATTGGGGGAGGGATTCACCCCTCCACTTT
D: TRBD1; size: .; J: TRBJ1-2; V: TRBV6-5; CDR3: CASSYSGRGRIGYTF; DNA: TGTGCCAGCAGTTACAGTGGCAGGGGGCGCATAGGCTACACCTTC
D: TRBD1; size: .; J: TRBJ1-6; V: TRBV7-9; CDR3: CASSLIPGQGRNSPLHF; DNA: TGTGCCAGCAGCTTAATCCCGGGACAGGGGCGTAATTCACCCCTCCACTTT
D: .; size: few; J: TRBJ2-2; V: TRBV5-4; CDR3: CASSLDSPTGELFF; DNA: TGTGCCAGCAGCTTGGACTCCCCCACCGGGGAGCTGTTTTTT
D: .; size: .; J: TRBJ1-1; V: TRBV7-2; CDR3: CASSPGRNTEAFF; DNA: TGTGCCAGCAGCCCCGGTAGGAACACTGAAGCTTTCTTT
D: TRBD1; size: .; J: TRBJ1-1; V: TRBV10-3; CDR3: CAISAGQENTEAFF; DNA: TGTGCCATCAGCGCGGGACAGGAGAACACTGAAGCTTTCTTT
D: TRBD1; size: few; J: TRBJ1-2; V: TRBV6-2/TRBV6-3; CDR3: CASSAQGWYGYTF; DNA: TGTGCCAGCAGTGCACAGGGGTGGTATGGCTACACCTTC
D: .; size: .; J: TRBJ1-6; V: TRBV30; CDR3: CAWSVRPGSRQRNNSPLHF; DNA: TGTGCCTGGAGTGTAAGGCCGGGATCAAGGCAGAGGAATAATTCACCCCTCCACTTT
D: TRBD2; size: .; J: TRBJ2-1; V: TRBV9; CDR3: CASSVDLWASGPYNEQFF; DNA: TGTGCCAGCAGCGTAGATTTATGGGCTAGCGGGCCCTACAATGAGCAGTTCTTC
D: TRBD1; size: .; J: TRBJ1-4; V: TRBV7-9; CDR3: CASSREGTGREKLFF; DNA: TGTGCCAGCAGCCGCGAGGGGACAGGACGGGAAAAACTGTTTTTT
D: TRBD1; size: .; J: TRBJ2-7; V: TRBV5-1; CDR3: CASSSRDRGPYEQYF; DNA: TGCGCCAGCAGCTCCCGGGACAGGGGGCCGTACGAGCAGTACTTC
D: TRBD1; size: .; J: TRBJ2-7; V: TRBV3-1/TRBV3-2; CDR3: CASSPTGGGYEQYF; DNA: TGTGCCAGCAGCCCGACAGGGGGCGGTTACGAGCAGTACTTC
D: .; size: .; J: TRBJ1-5; V: TRBV5-6; CDR3: CASSLVGSNQPQHF; DNA: TGTGCCAGCAGCTTGGTCGGTAGCAATCAGCCCCAGCATTTT
D: .; size: .; J: TRBJ2-2; V: TRBV7-6; CDR3: CASSPWTENTGELFF; DNA: TGTGCCAGCAGCCCCTGGACAGAGAACACCGGGGAGCTGTTTTTT
D: .; size: .; J: TRBJ1-1; V: TRBV7-9; CDR3: CASRVVGSSEAFF; DNA: TGTGCCAGCAGAGTCGTGGGGAGCTCTGAAGCTTTCTTT
D: TRBD1; size: .; J: TRBJ1-1; V: TRBV6-5; CDR3: CASSTRGSDTEAFF; DNA: TGTGCCAGCAGTACCAGGGGGAGCGACACTGAAGCTTTCTTT
D: TRBD1; size: .; J: TRBJ1-6; V: TRBV27; CDR3: CASSSIRQGNSPLHF; DNA: TGTGCCAGCAGTTCTATAAGACAGGGGAATTCACCCCTCCACTTT
D: TRBD1; size: .; J: TRBJ2-5; V: TRBV19; CDR3: CASSPYRQGQETQYF; DNA: TGTGCCAGTAGTCCCTACCGACAGGGGCAAGAGACCCAGTACTTC
D: .; size: .; J: TRBJ2-7; V: TRBV7-2; CDR3: CASSLAPLFEQYF; DNA: TGTGCCAGCAGCTTAGCCCCCCTCTTCGAGCAGTACTTC
D: .; size: .; J: TRBJ1-2; V: TRBV27; CDR3: CASSLSGAVNYGYTF; DNA: TGTGCCAGCAGTTTATCGGGTGCGGTTAACTATGGCTACACCTTC
D: .; size: .; J: TRBJ1-1; V: TRBV12-3/TRBV12-4; CDR3: CASVGDVSEAFF; DNA: TGTGCCAGCGTCGGGGATGTTTCTGAAGCTTTCTTT
D: TRBD1; size: .; J: TRBJ1-1; V: TRBV5-1; CDR3: CASSSRQGPGSAEAFF; DNA: TGCGCCAGCAGCTCCCGACAGGGTCCTGGGTCCGCTGAAGCTTTCTTT